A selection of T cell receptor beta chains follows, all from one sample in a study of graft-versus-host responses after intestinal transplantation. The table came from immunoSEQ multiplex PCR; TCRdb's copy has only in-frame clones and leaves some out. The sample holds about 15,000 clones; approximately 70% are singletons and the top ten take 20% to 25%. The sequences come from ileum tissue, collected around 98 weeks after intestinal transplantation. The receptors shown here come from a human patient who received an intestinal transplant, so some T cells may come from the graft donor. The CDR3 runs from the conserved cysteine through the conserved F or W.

CDR3 protein: CASSQVARGGGTQYF
V gene: TRBV5-1

CDR3 protein: CASRPGLAGGPEQYF
V gene: TRBV28

CDR3 protein: CASSQFTGDGQYF
V gene: TRBV23-1

CDR3 protein: CASSPTGEETQYF
V gene: TRBV6-6

CDR3 protein: CASSLTGEEYEQYF
V gene: TRBV13

CDR3 protein: CASSPKENQPQHF
V gene: TRBV18

CDR3 protein: CASSYRELSYGYTF
V gene: TRBV7-9

CDR3 protein: CASSPGTSSTDTQYF
V gene: TRBV9

CDR3 protein: CASRTWTGFNEQFF
V gene: TRBV6-5

CDR3 protein: CASSENARAGNQPQHF
V gene: TRBV6-1

CDR3 protein: CASSLLRLAEGTDTQYF
V gene: TRBV5-1

CDR3 protein: CASSYATGYSNQPQHF
V gene: TRBV6-6

CDR3 protein: CASSLPAGYNEQFF
V gene: TRBV7-9

CDR3 protein: CASSTKQINYGYTF
V gene: TRBV5-4

CDR3 protein: CASSKARGTPYEQYF
V gene: TRBV21-1

CDR3 protein: CASSGKGATEAFF
V gene: TRBV25-1

CDR3 protein: CASSSGQGGGYEKLFF
V gene: TRBV11-2

CDR3 protein: CASSGQRTTTYNEQFF
V gene: TRBV7-9

CDR3 protein: CSVVQGSGGYTF
V gene: TRBV29-1

CDR3 protein: CASADEINQPQHF
V gene: TRBV6-1

CDR3 protein: CATAPGGDSGNTIYF
V gene: TRBV28

CDR3 protein: CASSVQGEQPQHF
V gene: TRBV27

CDR3 protein: CASSLELGGTDTQYF
V gene: TRBV7-2

CDR3 protein: CSARGLPLYNEQFF
V gene: TRBV29-1

CDR3 protein: CASKPGTPTADTQYF
V gene: TRBV5-1

CDR3 protein: CASSPTGITYEQYF
V gene: TRBV18

CDR3 protein: CASSIRDLYGYTF
V gene: TRBV19

CDR3 protein: CASTVPRQSYNEQFF
V gene: TRBV5-6

CDR3 protein: CTSSQDMGPGGPRF
V gene: TRBV1

CDR3 protein: CASSLGLPTEAFF
V gene: TRBV27

CDR3 protein: CAAGQGNNSPLHF
V gene: TRBV7-9

CDR3 protein: CASSQEEVSKETQYF
V gene: TRBV4-1

CDR3 protein: CASSETGVREETQYF
V gene: TRBV2

CDR3 protein: CASSTPGTSGGAGDEQFF
V gene: TRBV5-1

CDR3 protein: CASSVTGAGEKLFF
V gene: TRBV5-5

CDR3 protein: CASSDGYRTDTQYF
V gene: TRBV2

CDR3 protein: CASSVGTTLFSDKNIQYF
V gene: TRBV6-1

CDR3 protein: CASSLGQATGELFF
V gene: TRBV6-4

CDR3 protein: CASSFEGRNTEAFF
V gene: TRBV5-5

CDR3 protein: CASTPRGADQETQYF
V gene: TRBV5-1

CDR3 protein: CASSRRDTQYF
V gene: TRBV23-1

CDR3 protein: CASSWTSGSPNTGELFF
V gene: TRBV5-1

CDR3 protein: CASSSDRGNQPQHF
V gene: TRBV7-9

CDR3 protein: CASSVAGLAGELFF
V gene: TRBV9

CDR3 protein: CASRKEAGGVYGYTF
V gene: TRBV5-1